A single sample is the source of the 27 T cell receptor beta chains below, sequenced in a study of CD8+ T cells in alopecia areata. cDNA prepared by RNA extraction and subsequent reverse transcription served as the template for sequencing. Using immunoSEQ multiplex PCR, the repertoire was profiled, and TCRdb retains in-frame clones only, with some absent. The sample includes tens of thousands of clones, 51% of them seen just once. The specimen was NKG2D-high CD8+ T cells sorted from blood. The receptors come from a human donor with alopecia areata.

CDR3 region: CASSSGDSQNEQFF. In DNA, the CDR3 is TGTGCCAGCAGCTCGGGGGACAGCCAAAATGAGCAGTTCTTC. V and J are TRBV13 and TRBJ2-1, with D possibly being TRBD1 (7 bases). The ends were cut back, 4 bases at V and 7 bases at J, with 14 bases in the middle. The CDR3 consists of 14 residues. Germline-derived CDR1 and CDR2 are PRHDT and FYEKMQ (reference sequence).

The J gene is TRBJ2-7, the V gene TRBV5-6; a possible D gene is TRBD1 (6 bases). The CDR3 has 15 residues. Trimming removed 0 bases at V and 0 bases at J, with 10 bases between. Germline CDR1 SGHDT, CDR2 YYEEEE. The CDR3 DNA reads TGTGCCAGCAGCTTGGATTGGACAGCCTCCTACGAGCAGTACTTC. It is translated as CASSLDWTASYEQYF.

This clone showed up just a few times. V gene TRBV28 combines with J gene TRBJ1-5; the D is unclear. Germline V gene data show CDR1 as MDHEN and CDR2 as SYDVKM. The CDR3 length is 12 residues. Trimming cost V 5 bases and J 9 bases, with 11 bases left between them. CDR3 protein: CASSPVPAPQHF. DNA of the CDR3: TGTGCCAGCAGTCCGGTGCCCGCGCCCCAGCATTTT.

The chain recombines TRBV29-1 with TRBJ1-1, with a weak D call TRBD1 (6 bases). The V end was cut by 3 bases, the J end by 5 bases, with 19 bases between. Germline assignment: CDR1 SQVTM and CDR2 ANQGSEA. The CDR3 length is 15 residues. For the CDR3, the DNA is TGCAGCGTTGAGGTTTTTGCGACAGGCGGAACTGAAGCTTTCTTT. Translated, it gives CSVEVFATGGTEAFF.

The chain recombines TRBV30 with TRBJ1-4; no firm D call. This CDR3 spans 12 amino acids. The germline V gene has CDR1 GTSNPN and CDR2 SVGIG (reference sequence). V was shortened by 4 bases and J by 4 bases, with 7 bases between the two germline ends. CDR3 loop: CAWMGDNEKLFF. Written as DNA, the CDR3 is TGTGCCTGGATGGGAGATAATGAAAAACTGTTTTTT.

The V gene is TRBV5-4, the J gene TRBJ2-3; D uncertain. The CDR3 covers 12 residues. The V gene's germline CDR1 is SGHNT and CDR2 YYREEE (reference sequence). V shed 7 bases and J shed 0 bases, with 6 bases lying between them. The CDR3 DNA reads TGTGCCAGCGCCGCGAGCACAGATACGCAGTATTTT. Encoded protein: CASAASTDTQYF.

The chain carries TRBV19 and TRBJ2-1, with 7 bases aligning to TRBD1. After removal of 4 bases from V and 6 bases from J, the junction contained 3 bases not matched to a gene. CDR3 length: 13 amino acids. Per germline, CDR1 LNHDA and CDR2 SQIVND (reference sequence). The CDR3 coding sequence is TGTGCCAGTAGTACACAGGGGCTCAATGAGCAGTTCTTC. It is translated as CASSTQGLNEQFF. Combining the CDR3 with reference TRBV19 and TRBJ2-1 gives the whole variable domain DGGITQSPKYLFRKEGQNVTLSCEQNLNHDAMYWYRQDPGQGLRLIYYSQIVNDFQKGDIAEGYSVSREKKESFPLTVTSAQKNPTAFYLCASSTQGLNEQFFGPGTRLTVL.

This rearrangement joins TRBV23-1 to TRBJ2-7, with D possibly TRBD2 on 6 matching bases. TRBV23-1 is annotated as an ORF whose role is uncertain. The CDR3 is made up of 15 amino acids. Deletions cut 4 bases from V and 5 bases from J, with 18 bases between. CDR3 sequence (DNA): TGCGCCAGCAGTCCCCCCGGCGGGGACTGGAACGAGCAGTACTTC. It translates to CASSPPGGDWNEQYF.

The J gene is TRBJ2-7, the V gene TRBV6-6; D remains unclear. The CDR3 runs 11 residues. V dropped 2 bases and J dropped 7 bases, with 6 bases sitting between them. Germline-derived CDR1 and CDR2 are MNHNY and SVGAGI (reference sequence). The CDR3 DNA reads TGTGCCAGCAGTTACCCAGTTGAGCAGTACTTC. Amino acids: CASSYPVEQYF.

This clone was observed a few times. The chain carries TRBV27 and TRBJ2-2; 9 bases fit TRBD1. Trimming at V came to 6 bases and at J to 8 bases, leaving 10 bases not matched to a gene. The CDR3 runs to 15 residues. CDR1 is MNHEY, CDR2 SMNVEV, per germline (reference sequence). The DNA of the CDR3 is TGTGCCAGCAGCCTCCGGGACAGGGTTTCGGGGGAGCTGTTTTTT. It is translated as CASSLRDRVSGELFF.

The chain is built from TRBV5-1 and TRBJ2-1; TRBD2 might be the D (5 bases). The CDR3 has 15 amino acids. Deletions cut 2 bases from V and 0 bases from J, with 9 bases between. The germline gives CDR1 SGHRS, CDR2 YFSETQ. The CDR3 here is CASSFEGSSYNEQFF. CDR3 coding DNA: TGCGCCAGCAGCTTCGAGGGAAGCTCCTACAATGAGCAGTTCTTC.

Written as DNA, the CDR3 is TGTGCCAGCAGTTTCTACGAGCAGTACTTC. As protein: CASSFYEQYF. The chain uses TRBV6-5 and TRBJ2-7, with D uncertain. The CDR3 is made up of 10 amino acids. V was cut by 4 bases and J by 3 bases, with 1 base left in between. Germline V gives CDR1 MNHEY, CDR2 SVGAGI.

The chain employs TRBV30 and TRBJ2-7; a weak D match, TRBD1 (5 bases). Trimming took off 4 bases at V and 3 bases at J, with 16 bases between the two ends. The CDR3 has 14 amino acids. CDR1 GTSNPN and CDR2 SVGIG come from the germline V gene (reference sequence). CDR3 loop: CAWTKIGRVYEQYF. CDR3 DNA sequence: TGTGCCTGGACGAAAATAGGCAGGGTCTACGAGCAGTACTTC.

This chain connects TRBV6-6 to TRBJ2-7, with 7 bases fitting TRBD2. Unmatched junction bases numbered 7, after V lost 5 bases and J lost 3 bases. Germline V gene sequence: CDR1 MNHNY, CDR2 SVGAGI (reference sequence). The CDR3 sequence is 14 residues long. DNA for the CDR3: TGTGCCAGCAGTAGGGTCTCGGGAGGCTACGAGCAGTACTTC. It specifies CASSRVSGGYEQYF.

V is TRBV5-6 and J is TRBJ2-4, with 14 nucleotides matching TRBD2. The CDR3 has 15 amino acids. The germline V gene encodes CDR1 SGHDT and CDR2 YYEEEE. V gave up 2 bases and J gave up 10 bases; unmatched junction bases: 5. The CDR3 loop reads CASSFGTSGRWIQYF. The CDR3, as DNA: TGTGCCAGCAGCTTCGGGACTAGCGGGAGATGGATTCAGTACTTC.

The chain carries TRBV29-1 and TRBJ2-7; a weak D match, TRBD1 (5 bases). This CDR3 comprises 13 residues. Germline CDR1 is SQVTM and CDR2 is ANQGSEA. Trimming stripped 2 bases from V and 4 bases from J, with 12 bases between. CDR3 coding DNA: TGCAGCGTTGAACAGGGTGTAGGGTACGAGCAGTACTTC. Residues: CSVEQGVGYEQYF.

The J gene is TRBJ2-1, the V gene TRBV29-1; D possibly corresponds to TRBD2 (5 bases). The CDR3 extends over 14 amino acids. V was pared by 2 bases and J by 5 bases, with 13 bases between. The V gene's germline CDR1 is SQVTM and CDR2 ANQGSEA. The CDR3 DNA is TGCAGCGTTGAATGGGGTTCGGGGAACAATGAGCAGTTCTTC. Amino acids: CSVEWGSGNNEQFF.

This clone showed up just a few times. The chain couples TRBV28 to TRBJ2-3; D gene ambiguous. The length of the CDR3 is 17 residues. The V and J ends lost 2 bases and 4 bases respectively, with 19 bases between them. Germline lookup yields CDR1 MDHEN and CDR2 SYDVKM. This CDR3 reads CASSLKDAYGSSDTQYF. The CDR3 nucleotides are TGTGCCAGCAGTTTAAAGGACGCCTATGGTAGTTCAGATACGCAGTATTTT.

The CDR3 nucleotides are TGTGCCAGCAGCTTAGTGGATCACCCCACCGGGGAGCTGTTTTTT. Translation gives CASSLVDHPTGELFF. The chain joins TRBV7-9 to TRBJ2-2, with D unresolved. This CDR3 spans 15 amino acids. V lost 1 base and J lost 4, with 10 bases in between. Germline assignment: CDR1 SEHNR and CDR2 FQNEAQ (reference sequence).

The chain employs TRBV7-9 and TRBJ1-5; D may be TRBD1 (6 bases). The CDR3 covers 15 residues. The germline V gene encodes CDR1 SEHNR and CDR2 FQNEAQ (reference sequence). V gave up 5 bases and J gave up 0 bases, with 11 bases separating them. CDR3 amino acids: CASSADRYSNQPQHF. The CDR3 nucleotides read TGTGCCAGCAGCGCCGACAGGTATAGCAATCAGCCCCAGCATTTT.

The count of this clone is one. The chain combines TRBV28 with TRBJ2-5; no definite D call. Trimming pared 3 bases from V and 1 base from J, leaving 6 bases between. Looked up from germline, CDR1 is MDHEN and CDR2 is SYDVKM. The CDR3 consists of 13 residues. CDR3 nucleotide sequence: TGTGCCAGCAGTTTTGACACCCAAGAGACCCAGTACTTC. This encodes CASSFDTQETQYF.

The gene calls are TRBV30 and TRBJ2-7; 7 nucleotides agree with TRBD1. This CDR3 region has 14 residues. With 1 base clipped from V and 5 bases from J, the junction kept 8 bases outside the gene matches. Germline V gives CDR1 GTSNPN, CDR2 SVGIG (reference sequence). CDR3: CAWSGGQGVHEQYF. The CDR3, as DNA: TGTGCCTGGAGTGGGGGGCAGGGGGTCCACGAGCAGTACTTC.

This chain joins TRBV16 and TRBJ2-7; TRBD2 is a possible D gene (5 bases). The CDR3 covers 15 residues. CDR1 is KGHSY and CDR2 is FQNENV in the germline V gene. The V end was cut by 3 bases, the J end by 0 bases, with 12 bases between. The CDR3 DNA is TGTGCCAGCAGCCAGGAGGTGGGGAGCTCCTACGAGCAGTACTTC. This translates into CASSQEVGSSYEQYF. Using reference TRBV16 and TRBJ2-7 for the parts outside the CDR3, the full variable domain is GEEVAQTPKHLVRGEGQKAKLYCAPIKGHSYVFWYQQVLKNEFKFLISFQNENVFDETGMPKERFSAKCLPNSPCSLEIQATKLEDSAVYFCASSQEVGSSYEQYFGPGTRLTVT.

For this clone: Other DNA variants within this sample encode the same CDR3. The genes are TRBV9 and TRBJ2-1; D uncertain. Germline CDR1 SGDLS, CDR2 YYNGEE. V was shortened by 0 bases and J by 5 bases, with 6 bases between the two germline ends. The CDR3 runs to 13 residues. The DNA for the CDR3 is TGTGCCAGCAGCGTAGTCGGAGACAATGAGCAGTTCTTC. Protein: CASSVVGDNEQFF.

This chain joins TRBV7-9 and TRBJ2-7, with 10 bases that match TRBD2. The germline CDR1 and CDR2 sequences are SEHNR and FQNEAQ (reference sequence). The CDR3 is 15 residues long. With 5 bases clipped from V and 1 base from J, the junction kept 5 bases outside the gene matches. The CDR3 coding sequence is TGTGCCAGCAGCGTCGTAGCGGGAGGTTCCTACGAGCAGTACTTC. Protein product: CASSVVAGGSYEQYF.

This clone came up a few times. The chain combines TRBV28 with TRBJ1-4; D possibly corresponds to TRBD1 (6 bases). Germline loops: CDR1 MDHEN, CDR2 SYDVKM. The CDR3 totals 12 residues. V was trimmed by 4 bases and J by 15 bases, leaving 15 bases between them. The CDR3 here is CASSSLSGVLFF. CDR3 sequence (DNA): TGTGCCAGCAGTTCACTCTCAGGGGTGTTGTTTTTT.

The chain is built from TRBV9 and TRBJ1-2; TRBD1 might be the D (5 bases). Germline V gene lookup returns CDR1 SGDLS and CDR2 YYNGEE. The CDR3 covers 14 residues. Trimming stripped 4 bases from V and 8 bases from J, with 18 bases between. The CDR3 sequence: CASSPGTEAYGYTF. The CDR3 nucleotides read TGTGCCAGCAGCCCCGGGACGGAGGCTTACGGCTACACCTTC.